The next 27 T cell receptor beta chains were all read from a single sample in a study of T-cell memory formation after mild COVID-19. TCRdb analysed the 5' RACE reads with MiXCR anew, one entry per CDR3 protein. Of fewer than 350,000 distinct CDR3 sequences listed, 14% are singletons. Sequencing was done on a sample of PBMCs or a T cell subset sorted from them (not recorded which). The receptors come from a man aged 18 to 29 who had mild COVID-19 (a few samples of this study predate the infection). Cell type and time point are not known.

This chain uses TRBV7-2 with TRBJ1-2, with a possible D match to TRBD1 (6 bases). The CDR3 runs 16 residues. Germline values: CDR1 SGHTA, CDR2 FQGNSA. V lost 2 bases and J 4 bases, leaving 17 bases between the germline ends. DNA of the CDR3: TGTGCCAGCAGCTTACCAACCTCAGGGGTAGGCTATGGCTACACCTTC. Its translation: CASSLPTSGVGYGYTF.

V gene TRBV7-9 combines with J gene TRBJ1-1, with D unresolved. CDR1 is SEHNR, CDR2 FQNEAQ, per germline (reference sequence). This CDR3 is built from 14 residues. V was clipped by 5 bases and J by 6 bases, with 16 bases between them. The CDR3 region has the DNA TGTGCCAGCAGCAACTCCGACTGGATCGCTGAAGCTTTCTTT. Its translation is CASSNSDWIAEAFF.

Only a few counts were recorded for this clonotype. This rearrangement joins TRBV7-2 to TRBJ1-1, with TRBD1 as a possible D gene (6 bases). This CDR3 is 13 amino acids long. Trimming cost V 5 bases and J 10 bases, with 17 bases left between them. Germline V gene sequence: CDR1 SGHTA, CDR2 FQGNSA. The CDR3 reads CASSSSQGFGAFF. CDR3 DNA sequence: TGTGCCAGCAGCAGTTCGCAGGGGTTCGGAGCTTTCTTT.

This clonotype has ten or more counts. This chain links TRBV5-1 with TRBJ2-5; perhaps TRBD2 as D (5 bases). Deletions cut 6 bases from V and 0 bases from J, with 15 bases between. Germline V gene data show CDR1 as SGHRS and CDR2 as YFSETQ. CDR3 size: 15 residues. CDR3 protein: CASTEGRGYQETQYF. The CDR3 DNA sequence: TGCGCCAGCACCGAAGGACGGGGTTACCAAGAGACCCAGTACTTC.

This clonotype came up a few times. This CDR3 reads CSVEGQGTDTQYF. The DNA of the CDR3 is TGCAGCGTTGAGGGACAGGGCACAGATACGCAGTATTTT. The rearrangement joins TRBV29-1 to TRBJ2-3; TRBD1 matches 8 bases. V dropped 3 bases and J dropped 1; count of bases not matched to a gene: 0. Germline V gene sequence: CDR1 SQVTM, CDR2 ANQGSEA. The CDR3 totals 13 residues.

The chain is built from TRBV21-1 and TRBJ1-1. TRBV21-1 is deemed a pseudogene. This CDR3 is 14 amino acids long. CDR3 sequence: CASSNSDMNTEAFF. The CDR3 DNA follows: TGTGCCAGCAGCAATTCGGATATGAACACTGAAGCTTTCTTT.

This clonotype was seen a single time. The chain couples TRBV18 to TRBJ1-2, with D tentatively TRBD1 (6 bases). This CDR3 comprises 16 residues. CDR1 and CDR2 (germline): KGHSH, LQKENI. V lost 4 bases, J lost 2 bases, and 17 bases lay in between. The CDR3 protein is CASSLDVGHTNYGYTF. CDR3 nucleotides: TGTGCCAGCTCACTCGACGTGGGACATACCAACTATGGCTACACCTTC.

The chain has TRBV7-2 and TRBJ1-2; D may be TRBD1 (5 bases). V lost 1 base to trimming and J lost 4 bases, with 13 bases between them. The length of the CDR3 is 15 residues. Germline CDR1 reads SGHTA; CDR2 reads FQGNSA. CDR3 region: CASSLVGVQPYGYTF. DNA of the CDR3: TGTGCCAGCAGCTTAGTGGGGGTACAGCCCTATGGCTACACCTTC.

The rearrangement joins TRBV7-9 to TRBJ2-3, with D unclear. Looked up from germline, CDR1 is SEHNR and CDR2 is FQNEAQ (reference sequence). V gave up 5 bases and J gave up 6 bases, with 15 bases separating them. This CDR3 spans 14 amino acids. CDR3: CASSPGLPADTQYF. Here the CDR3 DNA reads TGTGCCAGCAGCCCGGGCCTCCCGGCGGATACGCAGTATTTT.

This clonotype was counted between two and nine times. The chain carries TRBV10-3 and TRBJ2-1; 14 positions agree with TRBD2. CDR3 length: 16 residues. V dropped 6 bases and J dropped 0; count of bases not matched to a gene: 1. Per germline, CDR1 ENHRY and CDR2 SYGVKD. This chain's CDR3 is CAIRGTSGGSYNEQFF. The CDR3 bases are TGTGCCATCAGGGGGACTAGCGGGGGCTCCTACAATGAGCAGTTCTTC.

This clonotype was observed many times. The CDR3 DNA reads TGCGCCAGCAGCTTGGGGACTAGCGGGAATCTCTACGAGCAGTACTTC. This sequence encodes CASSLGTSGNLYEQYF. The V and J genes are TRBV5-1 and TRBJ2-7, with 12 positions matching TRBD2. This CDR3 comprises 16 residues. CDR1 and CDR2 from the germline V gene are SGHRS and YFSETQ. V trimming: 0 bases; J trimming: 3 bases; junction bases outside the gene matches: 4. Based on the CDR3 plus reference TRBV5-1 and TRBJ2-7, the full variable domain is KAGVTQTPRYLIKTRGQQVTLSCSPISGHRSVSWYQQTPGQGLQFLFEYFSETQRNKGNFPGRFSGRQFSNSRSEMNVSTLELGDSALYLCASSLGTSGNLYEQYFGPGTRLTVT.

This clonotype was counted only a few times. This chain links TRBV20-1 with TRBJ1-4, with 7 bases identical to TRBD1. With V trimmed by 5 bases and J by 5 bases, 5 bases remained unmatched. Germline V lookup: CDR1 DFQATT, CDR2 SNEGSKA (reference sequence). The CDR3 contains 13 residues. The DNA of the CDR3 is TGCAGTGCTTCAACAGGGGAGAATGAAAAACTGTTTTTT. Amino acids: CSASTGENEKLFF.

V is TRBV10-3 and J is TRBJ2-2; 11 bases map to TRBD2. Trimming removed 11 bases from V and 7 bases from J; junction bases left unmatched: 9. The CDR3 loop spans 14 amino acids. The germline gives CDR1 ENHRY, CDR2 SYGVKD. The CDR3 bases are TGTGCCCAGCGACTAGCGGGGAAGGGCGGGGAGCTGTTTTTT. This encodes CAQRLAGKGGELFF.

CDR3 sequence (DNA): TGTGCCAGCAGCCAAAGGACTGCAGTCCCTGAGCAGTTCTTC. Its protein product is CASSQRTAVPEQFF. J is TRBJ2-1 and V is TRBV3-1; a weak D match, TRBD2 (5 bases). In germline, CDR1 is LGHDT, CDR2 YNNKEL (reference sequence). V was pared by 2 bases and J by 9 bases, with 14 bases between. This CDR3 has 14 residues.

The CDR3 here is CASGPGQALYGYTF. The CDR3 DNA sequence: TGTGCCAGCGGACCGGGACAGGCGCTCTATGGCTACACCTTC. The chain is built from TRBV5-6 and TRBJ1-2, with 8 bases fitting TRBD1. With V trimmed by 7 bases and J by 4 bases, 9 bases remained unmatched. This CDR3 spans 14 amino acids. CDR1 is SGHDT and CDR2 is YYEEEE in the germline V gene. Full variable domain (remainder filled in from reference TRBV5-6 and TRBJ1-2): DAGVTQSPTHLIKTRGQQVTLRCSPKSGHDTVSWYQQALGQGPQFIFQYYEEEERQRGNFPDRFSGHQFPNYSSELNVNALLLGDSALYLCASGPGQALYGYTFGSGTRLTVV.

The chain carries TRBV2 and TRBJ1-2; no reliable D call. The V gene's germline CDR1 is SNHLY and CDR2 FYNNEI. V shed 6 bases and J shed 3 bases, with 17 bases lying between them. The CDR3 sequence is 15 residues long. The CDR3 region is CASRPPIYGDYGYTF. In DNA, the CDR3 is TGTGCCAGCAGACCCCCGATTTATGGGGACTATGGCTACACCTTC. The full variable domain, with the rest looked up from reference TRBV2 and TRBJ1-2, is EPEVTQTPSHQVTQMGQEVILRCVPISNHLYFYWYRQILGQKVEFLVSFYNNEISEKSEIFDDQFSVERPDGSNFTLKIRSTKLEDSAMYFCASRPPIYGDYGYTFGSGTRLTVV.

This clonotype has a handful of counts. CDR3 residues: CASSLGQGWDEQFF. DNA for the CDR3: TGCGCCAGCAGCTTGGGACAGGGGTGGGATGAGCAGTTCTTC. The chain combines TRBV5-1 with TRBJ2-1; 8 nucleotides match TRBD1. Germline CDR1 SGHRS, CDR2 YFSETQ. V trimming: 0 bases; J trimming: 8 bases; junction bases outside the gene matches: 4. The CDR3 has 14 residues.

This clonotype was seen many times. V usage is TRBV5-1 and J usage is TRBJ2-1; D not certain. V gave up 0 bases and J gave up 7 bases, with 8 bases separating them. The CDR3 length is 13 residues. Germline CDR1 is SGHRS and CDR2 is YFSETQ. CDR3 sequence reads: CASSLASFNEQFF. The DNA for the CDR3 is TGCGCCAGCAGCTTGGCCAGCTTTAATGAGCAGTTCTTC. Variable domain in full (rest from reference TRBV5-1 and TRBJ2-1): KAGVTQTPRYLIKTRGQQVTLSCSPISGHRSVSWYQQTPGQGLQFLFEYFSETQRNKGNFPGRFSGRQFSNSRSEMNVSTLELGDSALYLCASSLASFNEQFFGPGTRLTVL.

This clonotype occurred a few times. V and J are TRBV4-3 and TRBJ2-1, with 7 bases fitting TRBD2. This CDR3 spans 14 amino acids. Germline assignment: CDR1 LGHNA and CDR2 YSLEER. J lost 6 bases, V lost 0 bases, and 2 bases had no gene match. Written as DNA, the CDR3 is TGCGCCAGCAGCCAAGACGGGGGGAGCAATGAGCAGTTCTTC. This gives the protein CASSQDGGSNEQFF.

V gene TRBV12-3 or TRBV12-4 combines with J gene TRBJ1-2, with TRBD1 as a possible D gene (5 bases). The CDR3 loop spans 12 amino acids. Trimming took off 6 bases at V and 8 bases at J, with 13 bases between the two ends. CDR3 DNA: TGTGCCAGCAGCCCCTTGGGGACGGGCTACACCTTC. Translated, it gives CASSPLGTGYTF.

V and J are TRBV10-1 and TRBJ1-1; 9 positions match TRBD1. Germline trimming cut 6 bases from V and 11 bases from J; bases unmatched to any gene: 10. Looked up from germline, CDR1 is WNHNN and CDR2 is SYGVQD (reference sequence). CDR3 size: 13 residues. This CDR3 reads CASSAGQGRRAFF. In nucleotides, the CDR3 is TGCGCCAGCAGCGCGGGACAGGGAAGGAGGGCTTTCTTT.

This clonotype was detected a few times. The chain recombines TRBV6-2 or TRBV6-3 with TRBJ2-2; 7 bases are shared with TRBD2. J lost 10 bases, V lost 8 bases, and 1 base had no gene match. The CDR3 is made up of 10 amino acids. Per the germline V gene, CDR1 is MNHEY and CDR2 is SVGEGT. CDR3 region: CASGRVELFF. The CDR3 DNA is TGTGCCAGCGGGAGGGTGGAGCTGTTTTTT.

The V gene is TRBV20-1, the J gene TRBJ2-7; D perhaps matches TRBD2 (7 bases). The V gene lost 7 bases and the J gene lost 6 bases, with 22 bases spanning the gap. Germline CDR1 reads DFQATT; CDR2 reads SNEGSKA (reference sequence). CDR3 length: 14 residues. The CDR3 nucleotides read TGCAGTGATAGGGGAGGGACAAAAAATACCGAGCAGTACTTC. Residues: CSDRGGTKNTEQYF.

V is TRBV5-6 and J is TRBJ2-7, with D perhaps TRBD2 (6 bases). V lost 2 bases and J lost 3, with 12 bases in between. From germline, CDR1 is SGHDT and CDR2 YYEEEE. CDR3 size: 14 residues. CDR3 region: CASSFGRSYYEQYF. For the CDR3, the DNA is TGTGCCAGCAGCTTCGGGAGATCCTACTACGAGCAGTACTTC.

The chain links TRBV5-4 to TRBJ1-6; tentatively, D is TRBD1 (5 bases). V shed 4 bases and J shed 6 bases, with 14 bases lying between them. The CDR3 totals 15 residues. From germline, CDR1 is SGHNT and CDR2 YYREEE (reference sequence). This chain's CDR3 is CASSPGVEINSPLHF. In DNA form, the CDR3 reads TGTGCCAGCAGCCCGGGGGTCGAAATTAATTCACCCCTCCACTTT.

This clonotype occurred many times. The chain uses TRBV7-9 and TRBJ1-1; TRBD1 matches 8 bases. Trimming took 3 bases from V and 3 from J; bases not matched to a gene: 9. The CDR3 consists of 16 residues. CDR1 and CDR2 (germline): SEHNR, FQNEAQ (reference sequence). The CDR3 DNA reads as TGTGCCAGCAGCTTCGGGACAGGTTTCTTGGACACTGAAGCTTTCTTT. This codes for CASSFGTGFLDTEAFF.

This sequence joins TRBV7-6 and TRBJ1-4; D remains ambiguous. Deletions cut 1 base from V and 7 bases from J, with 16 bases between. The CDR3 totals 16 residues. Germline CDR1 is SGHVS and CDR2 is FNYEAQ. Here the CDR3 reads CASSLGLLLASEKLFF. The CDR3 bases are TGTGCCAGCAGCTTAGGGCTCCTACTTGCGTCTGAAAAACTGTTTTTT.